Listed below are T cell receptor beta chains from one sample, sequenced in a study of identifying expanded T cells in peripheral blood. Profiling relied on immunoSEQ multiplex PCR, and the TCRdb table lists in-frame clones only, not all of them. The data show tens of thousands of clones, over 75% seen once. The sequenced material came from blood. The receptors shown here come from a person aged 18 to 75 in good health. CDR3s include the opening cysteine and the closing phenylalanine or tryptophan. A D gene is named only where the DNA matches it firmly. The size entry is marked missing in some rows and otherwise reads once, few, many or a size class.

clone size: NA; V gene: TRBV6-5; J gene: TRBJ2-5; D gene: NA; CDR3 protein: CASSYSIRGAGETQYF; CDR3 DNA: TGTGCCAGCAGTTACTCGATACGGGGGGCTGGAGAGACCCAGTACTTC
clone size: NA; V gene: TRBV6-1; J gene: TRBJ2-1; D gene: NA; CDR3 protein: CASRVVGAIDEQFF; CDR3 DNA: TGTGCCAGCAGGGTGGTGGGGGCAATAGATGAGCAGTTCTTC
clone size: NA; V gene: TRBV6-1; J gene: TRBJ1-5; D gene: NA; CDR3 protein: CASSDGAHQPQHF; CDR3 DNA: TGTGCCAGCAGTGATGGCGCACATCAGCCCCAGCATTTT
clone size: NA; V gene: TRBV18; J gene: TRBJ2-3; D gene: NA; CDR3 protein: CASSPRVLEADTQYF; CDR3 DNA: TGTGCCAGCTCTCCTCGGGTCCTGGAAGCAGATACGCAGTATTTT
clone size: NA; V gene: TRBV27; J gene: TRBJ1-4; D gene: NA; CDR3 protein: CASSSLGKDEKLFF; CDR3 DNA: TGTGCCAGCAGTTCCTTGGGGAAGGATGAAAAACTGTTTTTT
clone size: NA; V gene: TRBV18; J gene: TRBJ1-6; D gene: TRBD1; CDR3 protein: CASSPARFDRGSSSPLHF; CDR3 DNA: TGTGCCAGCTCACCTGCCCGGTTCGACAGGGGATCCTCTTCACCCCTCCACTTT
clone size: NA; V gene: TRBV6-5; J gene: TRBJ2-7; D gene: NA; CDR3 protein: CASSNSYEQYF; CDR3 DNA: TGTGCCAGCAGTAACTCCTACGAGCAGTACTTC
clone size: NA; V gene: TRBV27; J gene: TRBJ1-2; D gene: TRBD1; CDR3 protein: CASRQTGGSYGYTF; CDR3 DNA: TGTGCCAGCAGGCAGACAGGGGGAAGCTATGGCTACACCTTC
clone size: few; V gene: TRBV7-2; J gene: TRBJ1-4; D gene: TRBD1; CDR3 protein: CASSYRGNNNEKLFF; CDR3 DNA: TGTGCCAGCAGCTACAGGGGGAATAATAATGAAAAACTGTTTTTT
clone size: NA; V gene: TRBV5-4; J gene: TRBJ2-7; D gene: TRBD2; CDR3 protein: CASSPSGHSDYEQYF; CDR3 DNA: TGTGCCAGCAGCCCTAGCGGGCATTCCGACTACGAGCAGTACTTC
clone size: NA; V gene: TRBV7-2; J gene: TRBJ2-7; D gene: TRBD2; CDR3 protein: CASSLWASGSYEQYF; CDR3 DNA: TGTGCCAGCAGCTTATGGGCTAGCGGCTCCTACGAGCAGTACTTC
clone size: NA; V gene: TRBV19; J gene: TRBJ1-6; D gene: NA; CDR3 protein: CASSMEGVVSPLHF; CDR3 DNA: TGTGCCAGTAGTATGGAGGGGGTTGTTTCACCCCTCCACTTT
clone size: NA; V gene: TRBV19; J gene: TRBJ2-6; D gene: TRBD1; CDR3 protein: CASSIRQGGGANVLTF; CDR3 DNA: TGTGCCAGTAGTATCCGACAGGGGGGTGGGGCCAACGTCCTGACTTTC
clone size: NA; V gene: TRBV28; J gene: TRBJ2-5; D gene: NA; CDR3 protein: CASSFPHTGIQYF; CDR3 DNA: TGTGCCAGCAGTTTCCCCCACACAGGGATCCAGTACTTC
clone size: NA; V gene: TRBV27; J gene: TRBJ1-1; D gene: NA; CDR3 protein: CASSEGNTEAFF; CDR3 DNA: TGTGCCAGCAGCGAAGGGAACACTGAAGCTTTCTTT
clone size: NA; V gene: TRBV30; J gene: TRBJ2-7; D gene: TRBD1; CDR3 protein: CAWSGDRDHEQYF; CDR3 DNA: TGTGCCTGGAGTGGGGACAGGGACCACGAGCAGTACTTC
clone size: NA; V gene: TRBV6-5; J gene: TRBJ2-2; D gene: NA; CDR3 protein: CASSWASASSGELFF; CDR3 DNA: TGTGCCAGCAGTTGGGCTAGCGCTTCCTCCGGGGAGCTGTTTTTT
clone size: once; V gene: TRBV19; J gene: TRBJ2-2; D gene: TRBD1; CDR3 protein: CGSGTGKTGELFF; CDR3 DNA: TGTGGCTCCGGGACAGGGAAGACCGGGGAGCTGTTTTTT
clone size: NA; V gene: TRBV4-1; J gene: TRBJ2-7; D gene: NA; CDR3 protein: CASSQGGDYEQYF; CDR3 DNA: TGCGCCAGCAGCCAAGGGGGGGACTACGAGCAGTACTTC
clone size: NA; V gene: TRBV11-2; J gene: TRBJ2-5; D gene: TRBD2; CDR3 protein: CASSPGLAGTRQETQYF; CDR3 DNA: TGTGCCAGCAGCCCCGGGCTAGCGGGGACTAGGCAAGAGACCCAGTACTTC
clone size: few; V gene: TRBV19; J gene: TRBJ1-5; D gene: NA; CDR3 protein: CASNSQGSNQPQHF; CDR3 DNA: TGTGCCAGTAATTCTCAGGGAAGTAATCAGCCCCAGCATTTT
clone size: once; V gene: TRBV30; J gene: TRBJ2-3; D gene: TRBD2; CDR3 protein: CAWSKWVAGRGTDTQYF; CDR3 DNA: TGTGCCTGGAGTAAGTGGGTAGCGGGCAGGGGCACAGATACGCAGTATTTT
clone size: NA; V gene: TRBV7-3; J gene: TRBJ2-5; D gene: NA; CDR3 protein: CASSWTGGETQYF; CDR3 DNA: TGTGCCAGCAGCTGGACAGGAGGGGAGACCCAGTACTTC
clone size: NA; V gene: TRBV9; J gene: TRBJ1-1; D gene: TRBD1; CDR3 protein: CASSVGATGATEAFF; CDR3 DNA: TGTGCCAGCAGCGTAGGGGCGACAGGGGCGACTGAAGCTTTCTTT
clone size: NA; V gene: TRBV7-3; J gene: TRBJ2-7; D gene: TRBD1; CDR3 protein: CASSPGDSYEQYF; CDR3 DNA: TGTGCCAGCAGCCCCGGGGACAGCTACGAGCAGTACTTC
clone size: NA; V gene: TRBV7-8; J gene: TRBJ2-7; D gene: NA; CDR3 protein: CASSPEIEGYEQYF; CDR3 DNA: TGTGCCAGCAGCCCCGAGATTGAAGGCTACGAGCAGTACTTC
clone size: NA; V gene: TRBV6-6; J gene: TRBJ2-5; D gene: TRBD2; CDR3 protein: CASRQTSGGASETQYF; CDR3 DNA: TGTGCCAGCAGACAGACTAGCGGGGGGGCCTCAGAGACCCAGTACTTC
clone size: NA; V gene: TRBV30; J gene: TRBJ2-2; D gene: NA; CDR3 protein: CAWSVVSYTGELFF; CDR3 DNA: TGTGCCTGGAGTGTAGTCAGCTACACCGGGGAGCTGTTTTTT
clone size: NA; V gene: TRBV6-5; J gene: TRBJ2-1; D gene: TRBD1; CDR3 protein: CASSTGTGGNEQFF; CDR3 DNA: TGTGCCAGCAGTACCGGGACAGGGGGCAATGAGCAGTTCTTC
clone size: once; V gene: TRBV7-9; J gene: TRBJ2-1; D gene: TRBD2; CDR3 protein: CASSASGTRSQFF; CDR3 DNA: TGTGCCAGCAGCGCATCCGGGACTAGGTCTCAGTTCTTC
clone size: NA; V gene: TRBV5-1; J gene: TRBJ2-3; D gene: NA; CDR3 protein: CASSFSPRTAKDTQYF; CDR3 DNA: TGCGCCAGCAGCTTTAGTCCCCGGACAGCCAAGGATACGCAGTATTTT
clone size: NA; V gene: TRBV9; J gene: TRBJ2-3; D gene: NA; CDR3 protein: CASSVEISSSNTQYF; CDR3 DNA: TGTGCCAGCAGCGTAGAAATAAGTAGCTCAAATACGCAGTATTTT
clone size: NA; V gene: TRBV15; J gene: TRBJ1-1; D gene: TRBD1; CDR3 protein: CATSRDQRDRSIEAFF; CDR3 DNA: TGTGCCACCAGCAGAGACCAGAGGGACAGATCCATTGAAGCTTTCTTT
clone size: once; V gene: TRBV18; J gene: TRBJ2-7; D gene: NA; CDR3 protein: CASSPGQYYEQYF; CDR3 DNA: TGTGCCAGCTCACCAGGGCAGTACTACGAGCAGTACTTC
clone size: NA; V gene: TRBV5-1; J gene: TRBJ2-2; D gene: NA; CDR3 protein: CASSSPGGRNTGELFF; CDR3 DNA: TGCGCCAGCAGTTCCCCAGGAGGTAGAAACACCGGGGAGCTGTTTTTT
clone size: NA; V gene: TRBV5-4; J gene: TRBJ2-3; D gene: NA; CDR3 protein: CASSTRDLRTDTQYF; CDR3 DNA: TGTGCCAGCAGCACCCGGGACCTCCGCACAGATACGCAGTATTTT
clone size: NA; V gene: TRBV5-8; J gene: TRBJ1-2; D gene: NA; CDR3 protein: CASSLTSSYGYTF; CDR3 DNA: TGTGCCAGCAGCCTTACAAGCTCCTATGGCTACACCTTC
clone size: NA; V gene: TRBV18; J gene: TRBJ2-5; D gene: NA; CDR3 protein: CASTMYRADNIGVAQYF; CDR3 DNA: TGTGCCAGCACAATGTATAGGGCCGATAACATTGGAGTGGCCCAGTACTTC
clone size: NA; V gene: TRBV28; J gene: TRBJ2-7; D gene: NA; CDR3 protein: CASSLSPTYEQYF; CDR3 DNA: TGTGCCAGCAGTTTATCACCTACCTACGAGCAGTACTTC
clone size: few; V gene: TRBV10-1; J gene: TRBJ1-1; D gene: TRBD1; CDR3 protein: CARNRGPGTEAFF; CDR3 DNA: TGCGCCAGGAACAGGGGGCCGGGCACTGAAGCTTTCTTT
clone size: NA; V gene: TRBV7-8; J gene: TRBJ1-5; D gene: TRBD1; CDR3 protein: CASSLAGGQGNQPQHF; CDR3 DNA: TGTGCCAGCAGCTTAGCGGGCGGACAGGGCAATCAGCCCCAGCATTTT
clone size: NA; V gene: TRBV27; J gene: TRBJ2-2; D gene: NA; CDR3 protein: CASSLPLLGELFF; CDR3 DNA: TGTGCCAGCAGTTTACCGCTTCTCGGGGAGCTGTTTTTT
clone size: NA; V gene: TRBV30; J gene: TRBJ1-2; D gene: TRBD1; CDR3 protein: CAWTSELQGLRTDTF; CDR3 DNA: TGTGCCTGGACATCGGAACTACAGGGGCTTAGGACGGACACCTTC
clone size: NA; V gene: TRBV27; J gene: TRBJ2-5; D gene: NA; CDR3 protein: CASQGPAETQYF; CDR3 DNA: TGTGCCAGTCAGGGGCCTGCGGAGACCCAGTACTTC
clone size: few; V gene: TRBV2; J gene: TRBJ1-5; D gene: TRBD1; CDR3 protein: CASRRDSPSNQPQHF; CDR3 DNA: TGTGCCAGCAGGCGGGACAGCCCTTCCAATCAGCCCCAGCATTTT
clone size: NA; V gene: TRBV29-1; J gene: TRBJ1-2; D gene: TRBD1; CDR3 protein: CSVGTGANYGYTF; CDR3 DNA: TGCAGCGTCGGGACAGGAGCAAACTATGGCTACACCTTC
clone size: once; V gene: TRBV19; J gene: TRBJ2-1; D gene: NA; CDR3 protein: CASSEVGDGNEQFF; CDR3 DNA: TGTGCCAGTAGCGAGGTAGGGGATGGCAATGAGCAGTTCTTC